The next 17 T cell receptor beta chains were all read from a single sample in a study of radiation and T cells in renal cell carcinoma. The time point was: baseline pretreatment blood. The treatment: 15 Gy SBRT to primary tumor, nephrectomy 4 weeks later. TCRdb's table, derived via immunoSEQ multiplex PCR, lists solely in-frame clones and lacks some. The data contain 130,000 to 150,000 clones, around nine tenths of them singletons. The sequencing here drew on blood, taken from a patient whose treatment included radiotherapy and nephrectomy. The receptors shown here come from a woman in her fifties or sixties with renal cell carcinoma.

The chain employs TRBV6-1 and TRBJ1-4; TRBD1 matches 10 bases. V trimming: 7 bases; J trimming: 7 bases; junction bases outside the gene matches: 6. The CDR3 covers 14 residues. Germline values: CDR1 MNHNS, CDR2 SASEGT. The DNA for the CDR3 is TGTGCCAGCACTAGGGACAGGGGCCGTGAAAAACTGTTTTTT. This encodes CASTRDRGREKLFF.

V gene TRBV29-1 combines with J gene TRBJ1-4, with no clear D. The CDR3 consists of 12 residues. The germline V gene has CDR1 SQVTM and CDR2 ANQGSEA. V shed 7 bases and J shed 1 base, with 7 bases lying between them. CDR3 sequence reads: CSAGGTNEKLFF. The CDR3 nucleotides read TGCAGCGCCGGAGGAACTAATGAAAAACTGTTTTTT.

The rearrangement links TRBV11-2 to TRBJ2-4; tentative D call: TRBD2 (5 bases). Germline assignment: CDR1 SGHAT and CDR2 FQNNGV. The length of the CDR3 is 13 residues. Deletions cut 3 bases from V and 5 bases from J, with 8 bases between. The CDR3 nucleotides are TGTGCCAGCAGCTTTGGACTCGAAAACATTCAGTACTTC. Protein product: CASSFGLENIQYF.

Notes on this clone: This same CDR3 is encoded by further DNA sequences in the sample. The chain links TRBV7-9 to TRBJ1-2, with 9 bases lining up with TRBD1. From germline, CDR1 is SEHNR and CDR2 FQNEAQ (reference sequence). There are 16 residues in the CDR3. V shed 5 bases and J 4 bases; nucleotides not matched to a gene: 11. CDR3 amino acids: CASSPKGGQGLYGYTF. CDR3 in DNA: TGTGCCAGCAGCCCCAAGGGGGGACAGGGCCTCTATGGCTACACCTTC.

This rearrangement joins TRBV6-1 to TRBJ2-7; no clear D gene. V was trimmed by 0 bases and J by 6 bases, leaving 9 bases between them. Germline CDR1 is MNHNS and CDR2 is SASEGT. The CDR3 runs 13 residues. The CDR3 is CASSEAGDFEQYF. Here the CDR3 DNA reads TGTGCCAGCAGTGAAGCTGGGGATTTCGAGCAGTACTTC.

This chain uses TRBV5-4 with TRBJ1-2; possibly TRBD1 for D (5 bases). Germline CDR1 SGHNT, CDR2 YYREEE (reference sequence). V dropped 3 bases and J dropped 6 bases, with 12 bases sitting between them. The CDR3 totals 13 residues. CDR3 sequence: CASSSPQGDGYTF. CDR3 in DNA: TGTGCCAGCAGCTCCCCCCAGGGCGATGGCTACACCTTC.

To note about this clone: The same CDR3 also results from other DNA sequences found in this sample. The chain couples TRBV7-2 to TRBJ2-2; D gene unclear. Germline CDR1 reads SGHTA; CDR2 reads FQGNSA. The V end was cut by 0 bases, the J end by 4 bases, with 9 bases between. This CDR3 spans 15 amino acids. CDR3 region: CASSLATVITGELFF. DNA for the CDR3: TGTGCCAGCAGCTTAGCGACGGTGATCACCGGGGAGCTGTTTTTT.

This clone was counted between two and nine times. The chain recombines TRBV15 with TRBJ2-1; no definite D call. This CDR3 has 12 amino acids. V dropped 0 bases and J dropped 10 bases, with 7 bases sitting between them. Germline V lookup: CDR1 LNHNV, CDR2 YYDKDF (reference sequence). The CDR3 sequence is CATSRDVKEQFF. The CDR3 DNA reads as TGTGCCACCAGCAGAGATGTAAAGGAGCAGTTCTTC.

With regard to this clone: Other nucleotide sequences from this sample produce the same CDR3. The rearrangement joins TRBV9 to TRBJ2-2; D unclear. CDR3 length: 15 amino acids. V lost 0 bases to trimming and J lost 1 base, with 7 bases between them. Germline loops: CDR1 SGDLS, CDR2 YYNGEE. The CDR3 region is CASSVGGLNTGELFF. The CDR3 nucleotides are TGTGCCAGCAGCGTAGGAGGATTGAACACCGGGGAGCTGTTTTTT.

The V call is TRBV15, the J call TRBJ1-4, with D possibly TRBD1 on 6 matching bases. This CDR3 has 15 amino acids. Trimming shortened V by 8 bases and J by 8 bases, and 21 bases separated the two germline ends. Per germline, CDR1 LNHNV and CDR2 YYDKDF (reference sequence). CDR3: CATQGGAGMGEKLFF. The DNA of the CDR3 is TGTGCCACCCAAGGGGGAGCAGGAATGGGGGAAAAACTGTTTTTT.

The V gene is TRBV6-5, the J gene TRBJ1-1, with D tentatively TRBD1 (6 bases). The CDR3 consists of 14 residues. In germline, CDR1 is MNHEY, CDR2 SVGAGI. The germline V and J ends were trimmed by 4 bases and 2 bases, with 11 bases remaining between them. The CDR3 DNA sequence: TGTGCCAGCAGTTCCAGGGGACCTAACACTGAAGCTTTCTTT. Translating it yields CASSSRGPNTEAFF.

V usage is TRBV6-1 and J usage is TRBJ1-3; TRBD1 is a possible D gene (6 bases). Germline V gene lookup returns CDR1 MNHNS and CDR2 SASEGT. There are 12 residues in the CDR3. Trimming shortened V by 3 bases and J by 8 bases, and 8 bases separated the two germline ends. The DNA for the CDR3 is TGTGCCAGCAGTGAGGGGGGCTACACCATATATTTT. Its protein is CASSEGGYTIYF.

The chain joins TRBV11-2 to TRBJ2-3; D gene ambiguous. The CDR3 runs 13 residues. Germline loops: CDR1 SGHAT, CDR2 FQNNGV. V shed 7 bases and J shed 2 bases, with 10 bases lying between them. The CDR3, as DNA: TGTGCCAGCACGGTAGGATTCACAGATACGCAGTATTTT. Translated: CASTVGFTDTQYF.

The V call is TRBV18, the J call TRBJ1-4; D is perhaps TRBD1 (6 bases). The CDR3 loop spans 15 amino acids. V lost 1 base and J 10 bases, leaving 16 bases between the germline ends. The germline V gene has CDR1 KGHSH and CDR2 LQKENI. CDR3 in amino acids: CASSPRDTSSGKLFF. CDR3 sequence (DNA): TGTGCCAGCTCACCACGGGACACCTCAAGCGGAAAACTGTTTTTT.

The gene calls are TRBV7-6 and TRBJ1-4; tentative D call: TRBD1 (5 bases). The CDR3 consists of 17 residues. Germline values: CDR1 SGHVS, CDR2 FNYEAQ. V lost 5 bases and J 6 bases, leaving 22 bases between the germline ends. The CDR3 DNA is TGTGCCAGCAGCCCGGTCCCAGGGTTCGGTGAAGATGAAAAACTGTTTTTT. Amino acids: CASSPVPGFGEDEKLFF.

A note on this clone: Other nucleotide sequences from this sample produce the same CDR3. The V gene is TRBV19, the J gene TRBJ1-2; the match to TRBD1 covers 7 bases. Germline trimming cut 5 bases from V and 3 bases from J; bases unmatched to any gene: 3. Germline V gives CDR1 LNHDA, CDR2 SQIVND (reference sequence). This CDR3 region has 13 residues. CDR3 loop: CASSLTGDYGYTF. The CDR3 region has the DNA TGTGCCAGTAGTTTAACAGGGGACTATGGCTACACCTTC.

V and J are TRBV27 and TRBJ1-4; D possibly corresponds to TRBD1 (6 bases). V lost 4 bases and J 4 bases, leaving 13 bases between the germline ends. Germline V gives CDR1 MNHEY, CDR2 SMNVEV (reference sequence). The CDR3 runs to 15 residues. The DNA for the CDR3 is TGTGCCAGCAGTTCTGACAGGCATAGTAATGAAAAACTGTTTTTT. Residues: CASSSDRHSNEKLFF.